This is a list of T cell receptor beta chains from one sample in a study of cytomegalovirus exposure and HLA in healthy donors. This table comes from immunoSEQ multiplex PCR, and its TCRdb copy is limited to in-frame clones, with some not included. The sample lists about 100,000 clones; 70% to 80% were seen once. The sample was PBMCs. Receptors were obtained from a female donor in good health and CMV-seropositive. CDR3s include the opening cysteine and the closing phenylalanine or tryptophan. The D gene is left open where the match is weak. Size is stated for part of the rows, as once, few or many counts, or as a class when the clone is expanded.

J: TRBJ1-5
D: .
V: TRBV6-1
size: once
CDR3: CASRLDIGNQPQHF
DNA: TGTGCCAGCAGGCTGGACATTGGCAATCAGCCCCAGCATTTT

J: TRBJ1-2
D: TRBD1
V: TRBV6-1
size: .
CDR3: CASSGQGARSYGYTF
DNA: TGTGCCAGCAGTGGACAGGGGGCGCGAAGCTATGGCTACACCTTC

J: TRBJ1-1
D: .
V: TRBV11-3
size: .
CDR3: CASSLVRGAEAFF
DNA: TGTGCCAGCAGCTTAGTCCGGGGTGCTGAAGCTTTCTTT

J: TRBJ2-1
D: .
V: TRBV25-1
size: .
CDR3: CASSEPGRHEQFF
DNA: TGTGCCAGCAGTGAGCCAGGGCGTCATGAGCAGTTCTTC

J: TRBJ2-7
D: TRBD1
V: TRBV7-9
size: .
CDR3: CASSNRTGDSPSYEQYF
DNA: TGTGCCAGCAGCAACCGGACAGGGGATAGCCCTTCCTACGAGCAGTACTTC

J: TRBJ1-2
D: .
V: TRBV11-2
size: .
CDR3: CASSSRLLANYGYTF
DNA: TGTGCCAGCAGCTCCCGCCTTTTAGCTAACTATGGCTACACCTTC

J: TRBJ2-5
D: TRBD1
V: TRBV5-1
size: few
CDR3: CASSLGALRGLGETQYF
DNA: TGCGCCAGCAGCTTGGGGGCCTTAAGGGGGCTGGGGGAGACCCAGTACTTC

J: TRBJ2-1
D: .
V: TRBV20-1
size: .
CDR3: CSAPGRDEQFF
DNA: TGCAGTGCCCCTGGTCGGGATGAGCAGTTCTTC

J: TRBJ2-3
D: .
V: TRBV21-1
size: .
CDR3: CASSPGPGGTDTQYF
DNA: TGTGCCAGCAGCCCGGGTCCGGGCGGGACAGATACGCAGTATTTT

J: TRBJ1-6
D: TRBD1
V: TRBV6-1
size: .
CDR3: CASTDRGNSPLHF
DNA: TGTGCCAGCACTGACAGGGGGAATTCACCCCTCCACTTT

J: TRBJ2-2
D: TRBD2
V: TRBV5-1
size: .
CDR3: CASSSGLAGGRVTGELFF
DNA: TGCGCCAGCAGCTCCGGACTAGCGGGGGGCCGGGTCACCGGGGAGCTGTTTTTT

J: TRBJ2-2
D: TRBD2
V: TRBV6-6
size: .
CDR3: CASSRLAGVAGELFF
DNA: TGTGCCAGCAGCCGACTAGCGGGAGTCGCCGGGGAGCTGTTTTTT

J: TRBJ1-1
D: .
V: TRBV19
size: few
CDR3: CASRTQGVYTEAFF
DNA: TGTGCCAGTAGGACACAGGGAGTGTACACTGAAGCTTTCTTT

J: TRBJ2-5
D: .
V: TRBV10-1
size: .
CDR3: CASSETDAWETQYF
DNA: TGCGCCAGCAGTGAGACAGATGCTTGGGAGACCCAGTACTTC

J: TRBJ1-1
D: TRBD1
V: TRBV5-1
size: .
CDR3: CASSLGGQTKMNTEAFF
DNA: TGCGCCAGCAGCTTGGGGGGACAGACAAAAATGAACACTGAAGCTTTCTTT

J: TRBJ2-5
D: TRBD1
V: TRBV19
size: .
CDR3: CASSPTGAQETQYF
DNA: TGTGCCAGTAGTCCTACAGGGGCCCAAGAGACCCAGTACTTC

J: TRBJ2-1
D: .
V: TRBV11-3
size: .
CDR3: CASSSSAGTHYNEQFF
DNA: TGTGCCAGCAGCAGCAGCGCCGGGACTCACTACAATGAGCAGTTCTTC

J: TRBJ1-2
D: .
V: TRBV18
size: few
CDR3: CASSPFPDRPYGYTF
DNA: TGTGCCAGCTCACCATTCCCCGACAGGCCCTATGGCTACACCTTC

J: TRBJ2-1
D: .
V: TRBV4-2
size: .
CDR3: CASSQGPPLHGVGGTYNEQFF
DNA: TGTGCCAGCAGCCAAGGCCCACCCCTCCATGGGGTGGGAGGAACCTACAATGAGCAGTTCTTC

J: TRBJ1-3
D: .
V: TRBV4-1
size: few
CDR3: CASSQGGRGSGNTIYF
DNA: TGCGCCAGCAGCCAGGGGGGAAGGGGCTCTGGAAACACCATATATTTT

J: TRBJ2-7
D: TRBD2
V: TRBV4-2
size: .
CDR3: CASSQDLLAGAEQYF
DNA: TGTGCCAGCAGCCAAGATTTGCTAGCGGGAGCCGAGCAGTACTTC

J: TRBJ2-1
D: TRBD2
V: TRBV7-2
size: .
CDR3: CASSLGGRRHNEQFF
DNA: TGTGCCAGCAGCTTAGGCGGGAGGCGCCACAATGAGCAGTTCTTC

J: TRBJ2-7
D: TRBD1
V: TRBV10-3
size: .
CDR3: CAISEGQGVLGEQYF
DNA: TGTGCCATCAGTGAGGGACAGGGGGTACTGGGGGAGCAGTACTTC

J: TRBJ2-3
D: .
V: TRBV5-6
size: .
CDR3: CASSLGLNTDTQYF
DNA: TGTGCCAGCAGCTTGGGGCTTAACACAGATACGCAGTATTTT

J: TRBJ2-1
D: TRBD1
V: TRBV30
size: .
CDR3: CAWSVNDRGSEQFF
DNA: TGTGCCTGGAGTGTAAACGACAGGGGATCTGAGCAGTTCTTC